This T cell receptor beta chain was observed in a study of PD-L1 blockade in urothelial cancer. About the study: Previous chemotherapy exposure amounted to 0 to 3 regimens for patients. The researchers analyzed blood 3 weeks (second dose) and 6 weeks after treatment start. Blood gave a median approximately 140,000 T cells.

Germline V CDR1 and CDR2: MDHEN, SYDVKM. There are 14 residues in the CDR3. V trimming: 2 bases; J trimming: 4 bases; junction bases outside the gene matches: 3. Time point in this sample: pretreatment peripheral blood. Libraries were prepared by immunoSEQ multiplex PCR; TCRdb keeps only in-frame clonotypes and omits some of them. The repertoire holds almost 90,000 clones, with 84% as singletons. Sequences were derived from PBMCs, sampled around atezolizumab (anti-PD-L1) treatment. The rearrangement links TRBV28 to TRBJ2-7, with 9 bases that match TRBD1. The clonotype comes from a man aged 55 to 70 with urothelial cancer. CDR3 nucleotides: TGTGCCAGCAGTTTAGACAGGGGGTGGTACGAGCAGTACTTC. It encodes CASSLDRGWYEQYF. The variable domain in full, completed from reference TRBV28 and TRBJ2-7, reads DVKVTQSSRYLVKRTGEKVFLECVQDMDHENMFWYRQDPGLGLRLIYFSYDVKMKEKGDIPEGYSVSREKKERFSLILESASTNQTSMYLCASSLDRGWYEQYFGPGTRLTVT.